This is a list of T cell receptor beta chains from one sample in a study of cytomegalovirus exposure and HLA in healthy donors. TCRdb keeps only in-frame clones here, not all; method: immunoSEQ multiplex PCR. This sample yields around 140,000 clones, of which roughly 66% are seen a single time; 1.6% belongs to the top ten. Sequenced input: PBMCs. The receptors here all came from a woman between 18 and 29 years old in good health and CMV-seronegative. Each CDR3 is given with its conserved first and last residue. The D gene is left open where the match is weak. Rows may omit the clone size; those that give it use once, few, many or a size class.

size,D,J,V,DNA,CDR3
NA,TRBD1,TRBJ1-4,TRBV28,TGTGCCAGCAGTTTATTCTACGGACAGGGGAGGGAACTGTTTTTT,CASSLFYGQGRELFF
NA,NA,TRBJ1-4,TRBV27,TGTGCCAGCAGCAGGGGCGCAACTAATGAAAAACTGTTTTTT,CASSRGATNEKLFF
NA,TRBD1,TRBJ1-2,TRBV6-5,TGTGCCAGCAGTCGGGGACAGATTAACTATGGCTACACCTTC,CASSRGQINYGYTF
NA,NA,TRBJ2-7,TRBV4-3,TGCGCCAGCAGCCCCCAAGGTAACGCAGGGTCCTTCGAGCAGTACTTC,CASSPQGNAGSFEQYF
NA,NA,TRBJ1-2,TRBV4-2,TGTGCCAGCAGCCCGGCCCCACAGCAGAGGGAACCTTATGGCTACACCTTC,CASSPAPQQREPYGYTF
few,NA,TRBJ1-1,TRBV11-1,TGTGCCAGCAGCGTCACTAACACTGAAGCTTTCTTT,CASSVTNTEAFF
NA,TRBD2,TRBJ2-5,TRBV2,TGTGCCAGCAGACCTGGGACTAGCGGGGTAAAGACCCAGTACTTC,CASRPGTSGVKTQYF
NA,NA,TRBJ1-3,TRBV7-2,TGTGCCAGCAGCTTTCAGGGGCCTGGAAACACCATATATTTT,CASSFQGPGNTIYF
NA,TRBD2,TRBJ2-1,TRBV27,TGTGCCAGCATGGGGTGGACTAGCGGGGGGGCCCCACAGTTCTTC,CASMGWTSGGAPQFF
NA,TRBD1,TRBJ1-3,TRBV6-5,TGTGCCAGCAGGGGACAGTGGACCTCTGGAAACACCATATATTTT,CASRGQWTSGNTIYF
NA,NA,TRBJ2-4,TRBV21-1,TGTGCCAGCAGCAAAGTCGACCTGGGACTGCTAGCCAAAAACATTCAGTACTTC,CASSKVDLGLLAKNIQYF
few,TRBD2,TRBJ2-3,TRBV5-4,TGTGCCAGCAGCGGTAGCGGGGGGGCCGAGGATACGCAGTATTTT,CASSGSGGAEDTQYF
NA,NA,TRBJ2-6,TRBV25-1,TGTGCCAGCAGTGAATCTACAGGTCCCGACTCTGGGGCCAACGTCCTGACTTTC,CASSESTGPDSGANVLTF
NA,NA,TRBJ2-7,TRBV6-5,TGTGCCAGCAGTAGAGGGGGTCCCCCCTACGAGCAGTACTTC,CASSRGGPPYEQYF
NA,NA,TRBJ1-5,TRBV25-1,TGTGCCAGCAGTGAGGGGGGAAGGGATCAGCCCCAGCATTTT,CASSEGGRDQPQHF
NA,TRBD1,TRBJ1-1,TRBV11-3,TGTGCCAGCAGCTCCCCGACAGGGGGAGTTCCTGAAGCTTTCTTT,CASSSPTGGVPEAFF
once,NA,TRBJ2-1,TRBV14,TGTGCCAGCAGCCAAGGAAGACAGCAAACGACCAATGAGCAGTTCTTC,CASSQGRQQTTNEQFF
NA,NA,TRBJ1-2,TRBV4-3,TGCGCCAGCAGCCAAGATGGGGCGGGGTATTCTGGCTACACCTTC,CASSQDGAGYSGYTF
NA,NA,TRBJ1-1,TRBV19,TGTGCCAGTTGCCGCAGGGAGGCGAACACTGAAGCTTTCTTT,CASCRREANTEAFF
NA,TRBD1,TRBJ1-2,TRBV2,TGTGCCAGCAGTGTAGCTACAGGGGAAGGGCGTGATGGCTACACCTTC,CASSVATGEGRDGYTF
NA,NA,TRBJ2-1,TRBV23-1,TGCGCCAGCATCGGCGGTTTCAATGAGCAGTTCTTC,CASIGGFNEQFF
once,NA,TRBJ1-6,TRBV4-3,TGCGCCAGCAGCCTCGGGGTTTTAAATTCACCCCTCCACTTT,CASSLGVLNSPLHF
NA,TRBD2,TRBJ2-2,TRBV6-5,TGTGCCAGCAGTACGGGGGGGGCCAGAGGGGAGCTGTTTTTT,CASSTGGARGELFF